The 11 T cell receptor beta chains below all came from one sample that was sequenced in a study of response to subunit inactivated influenza vaccine. A single record per CDR3 protein comes from TCRdb applying MiXCR to the RT-PCR reads. Here the sample spans 710,000 or so distinct CDR3 sequences, more than 15% being singletons. The material sequenced was PBMCs from blood, taken 11 to 12 days after vaccination. The receptors were sampled from a man in his fifties or sixties who received an inactivated influenza vaccine.

V and J are TRBV11-1 and TRBJ2-1; 11 bases agree with TRBD2. The germline CDR1 and CDR2 sequences are SGHAT and FQDESV (reference sequence). The V and J ends lost 1 base and 2 bases, in that order; junction bases with no gene match: 16. The CDR3 consists of 21 residues. The CDR3 coding sequence is TGTGCCAGCAGCTTAGGCGCCCTCCCCCGCTTGACTAGCGGGGCCTACAATGAGCAGTTCTTC. It translates to CASSLGALPRLTSGAYNEQFF.

The chain joins TRBV6-6 to TRBJ1-5, with D uncertain. This CDR3 comprises 12 residues. Germline CDR1 reads MNHNY; CDR2 reads SVGAGI (reference sequence). V was shortened by 0 bases and J by 7 bases, with 4 bases between the two germline ends. The CDR3 here is CASSYSGQPQHF. CDR3 nucleotide sequence: TGTGCCAGCAGTTACTCCGGCCAGCCCCAGCATTTT.

This clonotype was counted at least ten times. The chain carries TRBV7-2 and TRBJ2-2, with 9 positions matching TRBD1. The CDR3 contains 15 residues. Germline V CDR1 and CDR2: SGHTA, FQGNSA. The V segment lost 5 bases and the J segment 3 bases; nucleotides outside the gene matches: 4. The CDR3 spells CASSQGQGYTGELFF. The CDR3 bases are TGTGCCAGCAGCCAGGGACAGGGATACACCGGGGAGCTGTTTTTT.

The sample holds many counts of this clonotype. V usage is TRBV7-2 and J usage is TRBJ1-1; a possible D gene is TRBD1 (6 bases). V dropped 4 bases and J dropped 0 bases, with 12 bases sitting between them. The V gene's germline CDR1 is SGHTA and CDR2 FQGNSA. This CDR3 has 15 amino acids. CDR3 loop: CASSSMGGVNTEAFF. CDR3 nucleotide sequence: TGTGCCAGCAGCTCCATGGGGGGCGTGAACACTGAAGCTTTCTTT.

This clonotype was seen a handful of times. In DNA, the CDR3 is TGTGCCAGCAGTCAACAAGGAGGACAGGGCGTCAATCAGCCCCAGCATTTT. This gives the protein CASSQQGGQGVNQPQHF. The chain recombines TRBV7-8 with TRBJ1-5; 8 positions agree with TRBD1. With V trimmed by 6 bases and J by 3 bases, 13 bases remained unmatched. The V gene's germline CDR1 is SGHVS and CDR2 FQNEAQ. The CDR3 length is 17 residues.

The table lists this clonotype with a count of one. As DNA, the CDR3 is TGTGCCAGCAGTAAACCCGGGACCTTAACCGGGGAGCTGTTTTTT. It is translated as CASSKPGTLTGELFF. J is TRBJ2-2 and V is TRBV6-2 or TRBV6-3; D possibly matches TRBD1 or TRBD2 (5 bases each). The CDR3 is made up of 15 amino acids. Germline CDR1 MNHEY, CDR2 SVGEGT. Trimming cost V 5 bases and J 5 bases, with 15 bases left between them.

The chain uses TRBV7-3 and TRBJ2-3; D may be TRBD2 (6 bases). With 5 bases removed from V and 0 bases from J, the gap between germline ends came to 18 bases. The CDR3 has 17 residues. Germline V CDR1 and CDR2: SGHTA, FQGTGA. The CDR3 loop reads CASSPLGIAASTDTQYF. CDR3 bases: TGTGCCAGCAGCCCACTGGGTATAGCGGCTAGCACAGATACGCAGTATTTT.

In this sample, this clonotype turned up many times. This rearrangement joins TRBV10-3 to TRBJ2-1; D remains ambiguous. Germline V gene sequence: CDR1 ENHRY, CDR2 SYGVKD. The V end lost 0 bases, the J end lost 9 bases, and 6 bases lay between the germline ends. CDR3 length: 12 residues. For the CDR3, the DNA is TGTGCCATCAGTGAGTCTGGAGTTGAGCAGTTCTTC. This encodes CAISESGVEQFF.

This chain joins TRBV27 and TRBJ1-2; TRBD1 is a possible D gene (6 bases). Germline CDR1 reads MNHEY; CDR2 reads SMNVEV (reference sequence). V was clipped by 5 bases and J by 8 bases, with 18 bases between them. This CDR3 has 14 residues. CDR3 sequence: CASSPKPQGWGYTF. The CDR3 nucleotides read TGTGCCAGCAGTCCCAAGCCACAGGGTTGGGGCTACACCTTC.

The gene calls are TRBV10-1 and TRBJ2-7, with D possibly matching TRBD2 (5 bases). Germline values: CDR1 WNHNN, CDR2 SYGVQD (reference sequence). This CDR3 spans 13 amino acids. Trimming shortened V by 3 bases and J by 4 bases, and 10 bases separated the two germline ends. CDR3 nucleotides: TGCGCCAGCAGTGAAAGAGGGCCTTACGAGCAGTACTTC. It yields the protein CASSERGPYEQYF.

This clonotype was detected only a few times. The chain is built from TRBV3-1 and TRBJ2-1, with 8 bases that match TRBD2. The CDR3 is made up of 15 amino acids. Germline trimming cut 4 bases from V and 9 bases from J; bases unmatched to any gene: 11. Per the germline V gene, CDR1 is LGHDT and CDR2 is YNNKEL (reference sequence). In nucleotides, the CDR3 is TGTGCCAGCAGCCCGTTCCGGGGGGGCCGGAGTGAGCAGTTCTTC. Translation gives CASSPFRGGRSEQFF.